What follows are 14 T cell receptor beta chains derived from one specimen sequenced in a study of cytomegalovirus exposure and HLA in healthy donors. Vbeta (60) and Jbeta (13) primers were used in the PCR. The data were produced by immunoSEQ multiplex PCR, yet TCRdb's version contains in-frame clones alone and is incomplete. The top ten hold approximately 5.4% of the sample, which has 50,000 to 80,000 clones, around 74% seen once. Sequenced input: PBMCs. The origin of the receptors is a male donor in good health and CMV-seropositive.

V usage is TRBV11-1 and J usage is TRBJ1-6; D is unclear. The germline V and J ends were trimmed by 4 bases and 6 bases, with 13 bases remaining between them. The CDR3 contains 15 residues. Germline lookup yields CDR1 SGHAT and CDR2 FQDESV (reference sequence). CDR3 coding DNA: TGTGCCAGCAGCTCCCGGGTCTTGCCTAATTCACCCCTCCACTTT. Translated, it gives CASSSRVLPNSPLHF. Supplemented by reference TRBV11-1 and TRBJ1-6, the full variable domain reads EAEVAQSPRYKITEKSQAVAFWCDPISGHATLYWYRQILGQGPELLVQFQDESVVDDSQLPKDRFSAERLKGVDSTLKIQPAELGDSAMYLCASSSRVLPNSPLHFGNGTRLTVT.

V is TRBV6-5 and J is TRBJ2-7; 11 bases agree with TRBD1. The V and J ends lost 4 bases and 6 bases, in that order; junction bases with no gene match: 8. Germline assignment: CDR1 MNHEY and CDR2 SVGAGI. The length of the CDR3 is 15 residues. The CDR3, as DNA: TGTGCCAGCAGTTCCCATGGGACAGGGGGTCGCGAGCAGTACTTC. It translates to CASSSHGTGGREQYF.

In its sample, this clone was seen a few times. V gene TRBV27 combines with J gene TRBJ2-7; 8 bases line up with TRBD1. The CDR3 covers 15 residues. The junction had 5 bases not matched to a gene; V was cut back by 2 bases and J by 2 bases. Germline V CDR1 and CDR2: MNHEY, SMNVEV (reference sequence). For the CDR3, the DNA is TGTGCCAGCAGTTTAACGACAGGGGCGCCCTACGAGCAGTACTTC. It encodes CASSLTTGAPYEQYF.

This clone has more than one count but fewer than ten. The chain uses TRBV15 and TRBJ2-5; unclear D gene. Germline V CDR1 and CDR2: LNHNV, YYDKDF (reference sequence). The CDR3 is 15 amino acids. V gave up 2 bases and J gave up 11 bases, with 21 bases separating them. The CDR3 sequence is CATSRTYSTPGEQYF. The CDR3 nucleotides read TGTGCCACCAGCAGAACGTACTCTACCCCTGGTGAGCAGTACTTC.

The chain links TRBV4-3 to TRBJ1-2; D not resolved. From germline, CDR1 is LGHNA and CDR2 YSLEER. The CDR3 covers 15 residues. The germline V and J ends were trimmed by 0 bases and 2 bases, with 10 bases remaining between them. The CDR3 DNA follows: TGCGCCAGCAGCCAAGATTGGAGACGGAACTATGGCTACACCTTC. It is translated as CASSQDWRRNYGYTF.

The V and J genes are TRBV7-2 and TRBJ1-3; D might be TRBD1 (5 bases). Germline V gene lookup returns CDR1 SGHTA and CDR2 FQGNSA. V dropped 1 base and J dropped 0 bases, with 10 bases sitting between them. CDR3 length: 16 residues. Here the CDR3 DNA reads TGTGCCAGCAGCTTAGGACAGTTGAGCTCTGGAAACACCATATATTTT. Its translation is CASSLGQLSSGNTIYF.

The chain joins TRBV19 to TRBJ2-7; 10 bases map to TRBD1. This CDR3 contains 14 residues. Germline V gene sequence: CDR1 LNHDA, CDR2 SQIVND (reference sequence). V lost 5 bases and J lost 0; bases outside the gene matches: 1. CDR3 coding DNA: TGTGCCAGTAGTTGGACAGGGGGCTCCTACGAGCAGTACTTC. Residues: CASSWTGGSYEQYF.

The rearrangement uses TRBV4-3 and TRBJ2-7, with no clear D. CDR3 size: 13 residues. From germline, CDR1 is LGHNA and CDR2 YSLEER. With 1 base removed from V and 7 bases from J, the gap between germline ends came to 11 bases. CDR3 sequence reads: CASSQGRFGEQYF. CDR3 nucleotide sequence: TGCGCCAGCAGCCAAGGCCGGTTCGGGGAGCAGTACTTC.

The V gene is TRBV19, the J gene TRBJ1-1; D unresolved. The V and J ends lost 5 bases and 8 bases respectively, with 21 bases between them. CDR3 length equals 15 residues. The germline CDR1 and CDR2 sequences are LNHDA and SQIVND (reference sequence). CDR3 sequence reads: CASSPRSGRESEAFF. CDR3 DNA: TGTGCCAGTAGTCCGCGCTCGGGGAGGGAGTCCGAAGCTTTCTTT. Complete variable domain (other parts from reference TRBV19 and TRBJ1-1): DGGITQSPKYLFRKEGQNVTLSCEQNLNHDAMYWYRQDPGQGLRLIYYSQIVNDFQKGDIAEGYSVSREKKESFPLTVTSAQKNPTAFYLCASSPRSGRESEAFFGQGTRLTVV.

The chain employs TRBV7-9 and TRBJ2-1; no definite D call. The CDR3 spans 12 residues. Between the trimmed V and J ends, which lost 4 bases and 12 bases, there was a span of 13 bases. Germline V gives CDR1 SEHNR, CDR2 FQNEAQ (reference sequence). CDR3 loop: CASSSTGIMQFF. In nucleotides, the CDR3 is TGTGCCAGCAGCTCGACGGGTATAATGCAGTTCTTC.

About this clone: One end of the junction does not line up with germline, which may come from a read error. V gene TRBV13 combines with J gene TRBJ1-3; tentative D call: TRBD1 (5 bases). Germline CDR1 and CDR2: PRHDT and FYEKMQ (reference sequence). This CDR3 region has 15 residues. The CDR3 DNA reads as TGTGTCAGCAGCATACACAGGTTAGCTGGAAACACCATATATTTT. Its protein is CVSSIHRLAGNTIYF.

The chain has TRBV9 and TRBJ2-1; TRBD2 agrees at 13 bases. The CDR3 loop spans 17 amino acids. V gave up 5 bases and J gave up 1 base; unmatched junction bases: 6. Germline V gene lookup returns CDR1 SGDLS and CDR2 YYNGEE. The CDR3, as DNA: TGTGCCAGCAGTGCGACTAGCGGGGGGTTATCCTACAATGAGCAGTTCTTC. Amino acid sequence: CASSATSGGLSYNEQFF.

The rearrangement joins TRBV10-2 to TRBJ2-2; D might be TRBD2 (7 bases). V was clipped by 0 bases and J by 4 bases, with 24 bases between them. Germline lookup yields CDR1 WSHSY and CDR2 SAAADI. This CDR3 region has 20 residues. The CDR3 sequence is CASSESLDTGGGLGTGELFF. The CDR3 nucleotides read TGCGCCAGCAGTGAGTCGCTAGACACTGGGGGGGGCTTGGGCACCGGGGAGCTGTTTTTT.

This sequence joins TRBV28 and TRBJ1-1; the D gene is possibly TRBD1 (5 bases). With 2 bases removed from V and 8 bases from J, the gap between germline ends came to 6 bases. Per germline, CDR1 MDHEN and CDR2 SYDVKM. The length of the CDR3 is 11 residues. CDR3 residues: CASSLRGEAFF. The DNA for the CDR3 is TGTGCCAGCAGTTTAAGGGGAGAAGCTTTCTTT.